Listed below are T cell receptor beta chains from one sample, sequenced in a study of shared clonotypes between healthy human individuals. Clones were sequenced by immunoSEQ multiplex PCR, and TCRdb holds only the in-frame ones, with some missing. The table records 500,000 or so clones, about 96% of them present only once. Source material: naive CD4+ T cells sorted from blood. The receptors shown here come from a woman aged 25 to 39 in good health. Each CDR3 is given with its conserved first and last residue. Fields, in order: D gene, J gene, clone size, V gene, CDR3 DNA, CDR3 protein. D genes are given only for firm matches. A row's size may be missing; if present it is once, few, many or a size class.

>NA|TRBJ2-7|NA|TRBV5-4
TGTGCCAGCAGCTTGCGTCAGGGGACCTACGAGCAGTACTTC
CASSLRQGTYEQYF
>NA|TRBJ2-5|NA|TRBV7-3
TGTGCCAGCAGTCTCTGGGGAGGAGAGACCCAGTACTTC
CASSLWGGETQYF
>NA|TRBJ2-1|NA|TRBV11-3
TGTGCCAGCAGCTTTAGGCACAGAGATGAGCAGTTCTTC
CASSFRHRDEQFF
>TRBD1|TRBJ1-5|NA|TRBV11-2
TGTGCCAGCAGCTTTGGACAGGGTGGAAAGCCCCAGCATTTT
CASSFGQGGKPQHF
>TRBD2|TRBJ2-7|NA|TRBV28
TGTGCCAGCAGTTTACCGGGGGGGAGCTCCTACGAGCAGTACTTC
CASSLPGGSSYEQYF
>TRBD2|TRBJ2-7|NA|TRBV18
TGTGCCAGCTCACCCGCCGGGACTAGCGTCGAGCAGTACTTC
CASSPAGTSVEQYF
>NA|TRBJ1-4|NA|TRBV28
TGTGCCAGCAGTATGCTAAAGAATGAAAAACTGTTTTTT
CASSMLKNEKLFF
>TRBD1|TRBJ1-5|NA|TRBV19
TGTGCCAGTAGCACGGACAGGGCCGTTAATCAGCCCCAGCATTTT
CASSTDRAVNQPQHF
>NA|TRBJ2-7|NA|TRBV14
TGTGCCAGCAGCCAAGTTGCTAGCTTGAGGTCCTACGAGCAGTACTTC
CASSQVASLRSYEQYF
>NA|TRBJ1-4|NA|TRBV10-3
TGTGCCATCAGTGAGCCCCCAAAAGAAAAACTGTTTTTT
CAISEPPKEKLFF
>TRBD1|TRBJ2-7|NA|TRBV28
TGTGCCAGCAGTACTGCCGGGACAGGGGGTTACGAGCAGTACTTC
CASSTAGTGGYEQYF
>TRBD2|TRBJ2-1|once|TRBV14
TGTGCCAGCAGCCAAAGGGCGGGAGCCCGGTACAATGAGCAGTTCTTC
CASSQRAGARYNEQFF
>NA|TRBJ2-2|NA|TRBV5-1
TGCGCCAGCAGCTTGGAGGCCGGGGAGCTGTTTTTT
CASSLEAGELFF
>NA|TRBJ2-3|NA|TRBV9
TGTGCCAGCAGCGTAGCATCGATCACAGATACGCAGTATTTT
CASSVASITDTQYF
>TRBD2|TRBJ2-3|NA|TRBV27
TGTGCCAGCAGTTTAGGACTAGCGGGAGCCTTAGATACGCAGTATTTT
CASSLGLAGALDTQYF
>TRBD2|TRBJ2-2|once|TRBV6-5
TGTGCCAGCATCGGACTAGCGGGAGCAACCGGGGAGCTGTTTTTT
CASIGLAGATGELFF
>TRBD1|TRBJ1-3|once|TRBV27
TGTGCCAGCACACAGGGGCATGGAAACACCATATATTTT
CASTQGHGNTIYF
>NA|TRBJ1-1|NA|TRBV27
TGTGCCAGCAGTTTGAGGGGGGCCATAGACTACACTGAAGCTTTCTTT
CASSLRGAIDYTEAFF
>NA|TRBJ2-6|NA|TRBV7-3
TGTGCCAGCAGCACTTCAGAACGCTTACAAAGTCGGGCCAACGTCCTGACTTTC
CASSTSERLQSRANVLTF
>NA|TRBJ2-1|NA|TRBV7-3
TGTGCCAGCAGCTTACAGCCAGGGGAATGGCATGAGCAGTTCTTC
CASSLQPGEWHEQFF
>NA|TRBJ2-7|NA|TRBV28
TGTGCCAGTGCAGAGAGCTCCTACGAGCAGTACTTC
CASAESSYEQYF
>NA|TRBJ2-7|NA|TRBV28
TGTGCCAGCAGTCCTGGCAGCGGGCCCTACGAGCAGTACTTC
CASSPGSGPYEQYF